The 23 T cell receptor beta chains listed next were all sequenced from one sample in a study of blood T cells in healthy people across ages. PCR was performed a second time for 7 to 11 cycles using a sample-barcoded 5' primer and a J-beta primer mix. TCRdb passed the 5' RACE reads through MiXCR, listing each CDR3 protein once. This table holds some 1.4 million distinct CDR3 sequences, approximately 38% found once. Sequencing used blood. The receptors here all came from a woman between 18 and 29 years old in good health.

The chain recombines TRBV27 with TRBJ1-4; D unresolved. Germline-derived CDR1 and CDR2 are MNHEY and SMNVEV (reference sequence). The CDR3 extends over 22 amino acids. V was trimmed by 0 bases and J by 7 bases, leaving 33 bases between them. The CDR3: CASSLSSPARRRAEKPREKLFF. The CDR3 coding sequence is TGTGCCAGCAGTTTATCCTCGCCGGCCAGGCGACGAGCTGAGAAACCACGTGAAAAACTGTTTTTT.

The chain joins TRBV21-1 to TRBJ2-1; the table's D call, TRBD1, has no DNA check behind it. TRBV21-1 is a pseudogene. The CDR3 loop spans 18 amino acids. CDR3 in amino acids: CASSEFTRQGFSYNEQFF. As DNA, the CDR3 is TGTGCCAGCAGCGAGTTTACCCGACAGGGCTTCTCGTACAATGAGCAGTTCTTC.

This clonotype was detected a few times. This rearrangement joins TRBV6-5 to TRBJ2-7; D remains unclear. The CDR3 has 13 residues. Trimming shortened V by 5 bases and J by 2 bases, and 10 bases separated the two germline ends. The germline CDR1 and CDR2 sequences are MNHEY and SVGAGI. CDR3 in amino acids: CASSTPATYEQYF. In DNA form, the CDR3 reads TGTGCCAGCAGTACCCCCGCCACCTACGAGCAGTACTTC.

This clonotype came up a few times. The chain employs TRBV6-2 or TRBV6-3 and TRBJ2-2; 10 bases align to TRBD2. Unmatched junction bases numbered 9, after V lost 7 bases and J lost 1 base. Germline V gives CDR1 MNHEY, CDR2 SVGEGT. CDR3 length: 17 residues. The chain's CDR3 is CASMSSGTSENTGELFF. CDR3 coding DNA: TGTGCCAGCATGAGCAGTGGGACTAGCGAGAACACCGGGGAGCTGTTTTTT.

About this clonotype itself: A junction end diverges from the germline sequence, so it may reflect a read error. In DNA, the CDR3 is TGTGCTAGCAGCCAAGAATCCGGGGGCCGGTATGAGCAGTTCTTC. Encoded protein: CASSQESGGRYEQFF. The genes are TRBV14 and TRBJ2-1; D may match TRBD1 or TRBD2 (6 bases each). CDR1 and CDR2 from the germline V gene are SGHDN and FVKESK. This CDR3 is 15 amino acids long. Together with reference TRBV14 and TRBJ2-1, the CDR3 gives the full variable domain: EAGVTQFPSHSVIEKGQTVTLRCDPISGHDNLYWYRRVMGKEIKFLLHFVKESKQDESGMPNNRFLAERTGGTYSTLKVQPAELEDSGVYFCASSQESGGRYEQFFGPGTRLTVL.

The CDR3 loop reads CASSLRQLPDTQYF. CDR3 DNA: TGTGCCAGCAGTTTAAGACAGCTCCCAGATACGCAGTATTTT. V is TRBV28 and J is TRBJ2-3, with a possible D match to TRBD1 (5 bases). This CDR3 has 14 residues. V was shortened by 2 bases and J by 4 bases, with 10 bases between the two germline ends. Germline loops: CDR1 MDHEN, CDR2 SYDVKM.

This clonotype has a count of ten or more. The chain links TRBV4-1 to TRBJ1-2; D is possibly TRBD1 (6 bases). CDR3 length: 14 amino acids. CDR1 and CDR2 from the germline V gene are MGHRA and YSYEKL. Trimming removed 4 bases from V and 4 bases from J, with 13 bases in between. The CDR3, as DNA: TGCGCCAGCAGCCCAAAGGGGGATGGCTATGGCTACACCTTC. It is translated as CASSPKGDGYGYTF.

The rearrangement links TRBV19 to TRBJ2-5; 8 bases align to TRBD1. The DNA end lines up better with TRBJ2-7; the J call may be wrong. Germline assignment: CDR1 LNHDA and CDR2 SQIVND (reference sequence). This CDR3 spans 16 amino acids. The CDR3 DNA sequence: TGTGCCAGTAGTACCCTCCGGACAGGGACTTCCTACGAGCAGTACTTC. Encoded protein: CASSTLRTGTSYEQYF.

The rearrangement uses TRBV20-1 and TRBJ2-3, with TRBD2 matching 12 bases. The ends lost 3 bases at V and 3 bases at J; junction bases unmatched: 1. This CDR3 has 14 residues. The germline CDR1 and CDR2 sequences are DFQATT and SNEGSKA (reference sequence). CDR3 residues: CSASTSGRTDTQYF. The CDR3 nucleotides are TGCAGTGCTAGTACTAGCGGGAGGACAGATACGCAGTATTTT.

The CDR3 loop is CASSFDGQDQPQHF. CDR3 sequence (DNA): TGCGCCAGCAGCTTTGACGGACAGGATCAGCCCCAGCATTTT. This rearrangement joins TRBV5-1 to TRBJ1-5; 7 bases are shared with TRBD1. The CDR3 is made up of 14 amino acids. J was trimmed by 5 bases and V by 2 bases; bases with no gene match: 4. Germline CDR1 is SGHRS and CDR2 is YFSETQ. Drawing the rest from reference TRBV5-1 and TRBJ1-5, the complete variable domain is KAGVTQTPRYLIKTRGQQVTLSCSPISGHRSVSWYQQTPGQGLQFLFEYFSETQRNKGNFPGRFSGRQFSNSRSEMNVSTLELGDSALYLCASSFDGQDQPQHFGDGTRLSIL.

There are a few counts of this clonotype. V usage is TRBV7-2 and J usage is TRBJ1-5; 8 bases are a match to TRBD1. The germline V gene encodes CDR1 SGHTA and CDR2 FQGNSA. The CDR3 covers 15 residues. With V trimmed by 5 bases and J by 7 bases, 10 bases remained unmatched. The CDR3 spells CASSMRTGMGQPQHF. The CDR3 DNA sequence: TGTGCCAGCAGCATGCGGACAGGGATGGGCCAGCCCCAGCATTTT.

The V and J genes are TRBV7-9 and TRBJ2-3, with 8 bases matching TRBD1. CDR3 length equals 18 residues. Germline trimming cut 5 bases from V and 2 bases from J; bases unmatched to any gene: 15. Germline-derived CDR1 and CDR2 are SEHNR and FQNEAQ (reference sequence). CDR3 loop: CASSPRGGDRSTTDTQYF. The CDR3 DNA reads as TGTGCCAGCAGCCCCCGAGGAGGGGACAGGAGTACCACAGATACGCAGTATTTT. Full variable domain (outside the CDR3, taken from reference TRBV7-9 and TRBJ2-3): DTGVSQNPRHKITKRGQNVTFRCDPISEHNRLYWYRQTLGQGPEFLTYFQNEAQLEKSRLLSDRFSAERPKGSFSTLEIQRTEQGDSAMYLCASSPRGGDRSTTDTQYFGPGTRLTVL.

J is TRBJ2-1 and V is TRBV5-1; maybe TRBD2 (7 bases). The germline gives CDR1 SGHRS, CDR2 YFSETQ. The V end lost 2 bases, the J end lost 8 bases, and 17 bases lay between the germline ends. CDR3 length: 15 amino acids. CDR3 DNA: TGCGCCAGCAGCTTTGGGGGGGGGCCTCGCGATGAGCAGTTCTTC. Amino acids: CASSFGGGPRDEQFF.

The chain employs TRBV16 and TRBJ1-5; D is unresolved. The CDR3 spans 16 residues. Germline CDR1 and CDR2: KGHSY and FQNENV. Trimming removed 0 bases from V and 0 bases from J, with 9 bases in between. In DNA, the CDR3 is TGTGCCAGCAGCCAATCGGACCCATATAGCAATCAGCCCCAGCATTTT. Translation gives CASSQSDPYSNQPQHF.

The chain joins TRBV24-1 to TRBJ2-7, with 8 nucleotides matching TRBD2. Trimming cost V 4 bases and J 3 bases; bases outside gene matches: 4. The CDR3 is 14 residues long. Germline CDR1 KGHDR, CDR2 SFDVKD. The CDR3 region has the DNA TGTGCCACCAGTGAAACTACTAGCGGCTACGAGCAGTACTTC. As protein: CATSETTSGYEQYF.

This clonotype was counted a few times. The chain carries TRBV28 and TRBJ2-7; a weak D match, TRBD2 (6 bases). Trimming cost V 2 bases and J 0 bases, with 8 bases left between them. Germline V CDR1 and CDR2: MDHEN, SYDVKM. This CDR3 region has 14 residues. CDR3 sequence: CASSLHGSSYEQYF. The CDR3 nucleotides read TGTGCCAGCAGTTTACACGGGAGCTCCTACGAGCAGTACTTC.

The chain recombines TRBV11-1 with TRBJ2-1, with TRBD2 matching 7 bases. Germline V gene sequence: CDR1 SGHAT, CDR2 FQDESV (reference sequence). Trimming cost V 6 bases and J 4 bases; bases outside gene matches: 12. The CDR3 is 16 residues long. In DNA form, the CDR3 reads TGTGCCAGCAGACCCACCCGGACTAGTGGTTACAATGAGCAGTTCTTC. Its translation is CASRPTRTSGYNEQFF.

This clonotype was observed a handful of times. This rearrangement joins TRBV20-1 to TRBJ1-6; 12 bases match TRBD1. CDR3 length: 17 amino acids. V lost 3 bases to trimming and J lost 7 bases; unmatched junction nucleotides: 10. Germline CDR1 DFQATT, CDR2 SNEGSKA (reference sequence). DNA of the CDR3: TGCAGTGCTAGCGATTGGGGACAGGGGGCGCGGAATTCACCCCTCCACTTT. Protein sequence: CSASDWGQGARNSPLHF.

The rearrangement links TRBV5-5 to TRBJ2-1; 9 bases align to TRBD1. CDR1 SGHKS and CDR2 YYEKEE come from the germline V gene (reference sequence). The CDR3 is 15 amino acids. Trimming took 0 bases from V and 6 from J; bases not matched to a gene: 4. In DNA, the CDR3 is TGTGCCAGCAGCTTGGGGGACAGGGACGTCAATGAGCAGTTCTTC. Amino acid sequence: CASSLGDRDVNEQFF.

This clonotype was picked up one time. This chain uses TRBV9 with TRBJ2-3, with 11 bases fitting TRBD2. The CDR3 consists of 16 residues. Trimming took 0 bases from V and 5 from J; bases not matched to a gene: 5. In germline, CDR1 is SGDLS, CDR2 YYNGEE. In DNA form, the CDR3 reads TGTGCCAGCAGCGTAGGACTAGCGGGGATTGGAGATACGCAGTATTTT. Translated, it gives CASSVGLAGIGDTQYF.

The chain joins TRBV2 to TRBJ1-6; D remains unclear. In germline, CDR1 is SNHLY, CDR2 FYNNEI. Trimming removed 3 bases at V and 7 bases at J, with 7 bases between. The CDR3 sequence is 13 residues long. The CDR3 region has the DNA TGTGCCAGCAGTGATCGGACCAATTCACCCCTCCACTTT. As protein: CASSDRTNSPLHF.

The CDR3 sequence: CASVDGTGPLYGYTF. CDR3 in DNA: TGTGCCAGCGTCGACGGGACAGGCCCGCTATATGGCTACACCTTC. The rearrangement joins TRBV6-6 to TRBJ1-2; 8 bases line up with TRBD1. From germline, CDR1 is MNHNY and CDR2 SVGAGI (reference sequence). The CDR3 is 15 amino acids. With V trimmed by 8 bases and J by 5 bases, 13 bases remained unmatched.

The CDR3 DNA reads as TGTGCCAGCAGCTCGCTCAAGGGGCCAAAATCCTACGAGCAGTACTTC. Protein: CASSSLKGPKSYEQYF. The rearrangement links TRBV28 to TRBJ2-7, with D possibly matching TRBD1 (5 bases). Germline CDR1 MDHEN, CDR2 SYDVKM. The CDR3 covers 16 residues. Deletions cut 6 bases from V and 1 base from J, with 19 bases between.